The rows below give T cell receptor beta chains drawn from one sample of a study of identical twins. TCRdb reanalysed the 5' RACE reads using MiXCR and keeps one entry per CDR3 protein. Seen here are a few hundred thousand distinct CDR3 sequences, 10% to 13% observed once, and the top ten hold more than 8.5%. Sequenced input: memory T cells sorted from blood. These receptors were taken from a man aged 50-60 years in good health. Each CDR3 is given with its conserved first and last residue. A D gene is named only where the DNA matches it firmly. The size of a clone is reported for some rows only, either as once, few or many, or as a class for expanded clones.

D: -; V: TRBV9; size: -; J: TRBJ1-4; DNA: TGTGCCAGCAGCCTACAGGTAGATGAAAAACTGTTTTTT; CDR3: CASSLQVDEKLFF
D: -; V: TRBV5-1; size: few; J: TRBJ1-1; DNA: TGCGCCAGCAGATATGAAACGAACACTGAAGCTTTCTTT; CDR3: CASRYETNTEAFF
D: TRBD2; V: TRBV7-8; size: many; J: TRBJ2-1; DNA: TGTGCCAGCAGCTTGTTTACTAGCGGAGCCTACAATGAGCAGTTCTTC; CDR3: CASSLFTSGAYNEQFF
D: -; V: TRBV20-1; size: -; J: TRBJ2-3; DNA: TGCAGTGCTAGAGATGCGACAGAAGCGGATACGCAGTATTTT; CDR3: CSARDATEADTQYF
D: TRBD1; V: TRBV28; size: few; J: TRBJ1-4; DNA: TGTGCCAGCAGTTTAATGACAGGGCCACTTAATGAAAAACTGTTTTTT; CDR3: CASSLMTGPLNEKLFF
D: TRBD1; V: TRBV20-1; size: many; J: TRBJ2-5; DNA: TGCAGTGCACCCAGACAGGGGGTTGTGACCCAGTACTTC; CDR3: CSAPRQGVVTQYF
D: TRBD1; V: TRBV6-1; size: many; J: TRBJ2-7; DNA: TGTGCCAGCAGTGGGAAGACAGGGAGCACCTACGAGCAGTACTTC; CDR3: CASSGKTGSTYEQYF
D: -; V: TRBV6-5; size: many; J: TRBJ1-6; DNA: TGTGCCAGCAGTTACCGGGGGCGATATTCACCCCTCCACTTT; CDR3: CASSYRGRYSPLHF
D: -; V: TRBV5-1; size: many; J: TRBJ2-3; DNA: TGCGCCAGCAGCTTGGGGGCAGGTGTTGGGGCAGATACGCAGTATTTT; CDR3: CASSLGAGVGADTQYF
D: -; V: TRBV3-1; size: many; J: TRBJ1-2; DNA: TGTGCCAGCAGCCAACCACAGGGCACAAGTGGCTACACCTTC; CDR3: CASSQPQGTSGYTF
D: -; V: TRBV3-1; size: -; J: TRBJ2-7; DNA: TGTGCCAGCAGCCAAGGATATTCTACCTACGAGCAGTACTTC; CDR3: CASSQGYSTYEQYF
D: -; V: TRBV12-3/TRBV12-4; size: many; J: TRBJ2-6; DNA: TGTGCCAGCAGCTTGGGCTCTGGGGCCAACGTCCTGACTTTC; CDR3: CASSLGSGANVLTF
D: -; V: TRBV12-3/TRBV12-4; size: few; J: TRBJ2-1; DNA: TGTGCCAGCAACAAGGACGGTGGGTACAATGAGCAGTTCTTC; CDR3: CASNKDGGYNEQFF
D: TRBD1; V: TRBV12-3/TRBV12-4; size: few; J: TRBJ2-1; DNA: TGTGCCAGCAGCGGCGAGGGGGCACATGAGCAGTTCTTC; CDR3: CASSGEGAHEQFF
D: -; V: TRBV7-9; size: few; J: TRBJ2-3; DNA: TGTGCCAGCAGCCCAGATTGGCAGGCTGAGAGCACAGATACGCAGTATTTT; CDR3: CASSPDWQAESTDTQYF
D: TRBD2; V: TRBV4-2; size: many; J: TRBJ2-5; DNA: TGTGCCAGCAGCCAATCCTCGACTAGCGGGAGAATAGGGGAGACCCAGTACTTC; CDR3: CASSQSSTSGRIGETQYF
D: -; V: TRBV28; size: many; J: TRBJ2-1; DNA: TGTGCCAGCAGTTTAGGCCTAGAGCAGTTCTTC; CDR3: CASSLGLEQFF
D: TRBD2; V: TRBV10-1; size: many; J: TRBJ2-1; DNA: TGCGCCAGCAGTGAGACTAGCGGGGGATACTCCTACAATGAGCAGTTCTTC; CDR3: CASSETSGGYSYNEQFF
D: TRBD1; V: TRBV9; size: few; J: TRBJ2-7; DNA: TGTGCCAGCAGCGTTAACCCGACAGGGGCGGCTTACGAGCAGTACTTC; CDR3: CASSVNPTGAAYEQYF
D: TRBD2; V: TRBV20-1; size: many; J: TRBJ2-3; DNA: TGCAGTGCCAGTCTAGCGGGAGATGGGACAGATACGCAGTATTTT; CDR3: CSASLAGDGTDTQYF
D: -; V: TRBV7-8; size: many; J: TRBJ1-4; DNA: TGTGCCAGCAGCTTAGCTAATGAAAAACTGTTTTTT; CDR3: CASSLANEKLFF
D: TRBD2; V: TRBV7-7; size: many; J: TRBJ2-5; DNA: TGTGCTAGCAGCAAGGGACTAGCGGGGGGAGAGACCCAGTACTTC; CDR3: CASSKGLAGGETQYF
D: -; V: TRBV11-1; size: many; J: TRBJ1-1; DNA: TGTGCCAGCAGCTTTAGCTTGAGGTATGGCGGAAGTGGCACTGAAGCTTTCTTT; CDR3: CASSFSLRYGGSGTEAFF
D: -; V: TRBV4-3; size: -; J: TRBJ2-5; DNA: TGCGCCAGCAGCCAAGACGCCAGCCCCAGGGGAGAGACCCAGTACTTC; CDR3: CASSQDASPRGETQYF
D: TRBD1; V: TRBV18; size: many; J: TRBJ1-1; DNA: TGTGCCAGCTCACGACAGGGCGGGACTGAAGCTTTCTTT; CDR3: CASSRQGGTEAFF
D: TRBD1; V: TRBV2; size: few; J: TRBJ1-3; DNA: TGTGCCAGCAGTGATCTTGGACAGGCCGCTCGACGAAACACCATATATTTT; CDR3: CASSDLGQAARRNTIYF
D: -; V: TRBV9; size: many; J: TRBJ2-1; DNA: TGTGCCAGCAGCGTAGGTTCAGGGCCTTACAATGAGCAGTTCTTC; CDR3: CASSVGSGPYNEQFF
D: -; V: TRBV3-1; size: -; J: TRBJ2-7; DNA: TGTGCCAGCAGCCAAGATCCATTGGGGAGCTCCTACGAGCAGTACTTC; CDR3: CASSQDPLGSSYEQYF
D: -; V: TRBV5-1; size: -; J: TRBJ1-4; DNA: TGCGCCAGCAGCTTATCGCCGCGCGGACGGGACGGAAATGCAACTAATGAAAAACTGTTTTTT; CDR3: CASSLSPRGRDGNATNEKLFF
D: -; V: TRBV5-1; size: many; J: TRBJ2-3; DNA: TGCGCCAGCAACCGGCTAGGCACAGATACGCAGTATTTT; CDR3: CASNRLGTDTQYF
D: -; V: TRBV4-3; size: many; J: TRBJ2-7; DNA: TGCGCCAGCAGCTCACAGGGTTTCCACGAGCAGTACTTC; CDR3: CASSSQGFHEQYF
D: TRBD1; V: TRBV29-1; size: few; J: TRBJ2-7; DNA: TGCAGTGGCGGGACAGGGATATACGAGCAGTACTTC; CDR3: CSGGTGIYEQYF
D: -; V: TRBV9; size: many; J: TRBJ2-2; DNA: TGTGCCAGCACGGCAACCGCGAACACCGGGGAGCTGTTTTTT; CDR3: CASTATANTGELFF
D: TRBD1; V: TRBV25-1; size: -; J: TRBJ2-7; DNA: TGTGCCAGCAGTGACCACTCCGGGACAGACCTCTACGAGCAGTACTTC; CDR3: CASSDHSGTDLYEQYF
D: TRBD2; V: TRBV20-1; size: -; J: TRBJ2-5; DNA: TGCAGTGCTAGCATTGGACTAGCGGGGATACAAGAGACCCAGTACTTC; CDR3: CSASIGLAGIQETQYF
D: -; V: TRBV12-3/TRBV12-4; size: -; J: TRBJ1-1; DNA: TGTGCCAGCCAGGGGATGGGCACTGAAGCTTTCTTT; CDR3: CASQGMGTEAFF
D: TRBD1; V: TRBV2; size: many; J: TRBJ2-2; DNA: TGTGCCAGCGGGACGGGACAGGGGTACACCGGGGAGCTGTTTTTT; CDR3: CASGTGQGYTGELFF
D: -; V: TRBV7-2; size: -; J: TRBJ2-5; DNA: TGTGCCAGCAGCTTCAAGGGGTTGGAGACCCAGTACTTC; CDR3: CASSFKGLETQYF
D: -; V: TRBV3-1; size: few; J: TRBJ1-5; DNA: TGTGCCAGCAGCCATGGAGGTAGCAATCAGCCCCAGCATTTT; CDR3: CASSHGGSNQPQHF
D: TRBD2; V: TRBV11-2; size: many; J: TRBJ2-5; DNA: TGTGCCAGCAGCTACCCACAACTAGACCTACTAGCGGGGGGGCAAGAGACCCAGTACTTC; CDR3: CASSYPQLDLLAGGQETQYF
D: -; V: TRBV12-3/TRBV12-4; size: many; J: TRBJ2-5; DNA: TGTGCCAGCAGTTTCCTCGGGACAACAACTGGGGAGACCCAGTACTTC; CDR3: CASSFLGTTTGETQYF
D: TRBD1; V: TRBV6-1; size: many; J: TRBJ2-2; DNA: TGTGCCAGCAGGGGGACAGAAAACACCGGGGAGCTGTTTTTT; CDR3: CASRGTENTGELFF
D: TRBD1; V: TRBV5-1; size: many; J: TRBJ1-1; DNA: TGCGCCAGCAGCTTGCCGACAAAAACCGGGACAGGGGGCGGAAGGACTGAAGCTTTCTTT; CDR3: CASSLPTKTGTGGGRTEAFF
D: TRBD2; V: TRBV29-1; size: few; J: TRBJ2-3; DNA: TGCAGCGTTGCCGGGACTAGCGGGAAGGTGGTGGTAGATACGCAGTATTTT; CDR3: CSVAGTSGKVVVDTQYF
D: -; V: TRBV9; size: -; J: TRBJ2-6; DNA: TGTGCCAGCAGCGCATCCTCTGGGGCCAACGTCCTGACTTTC; CDR3: CASSASSGANVLTF
D: -; V: TRBV12-3/TRBV12-4; size: few; J: TRBJ1-2; DNA: TGTGCCAGCAGTTTTCATCCGGGGAATGGCTACACCTTC; CDR3: CASSFHPGNGYTF
D: -; V: TRBV9; size: many; J: TRBJ2-5; DNA: TGTGCCAGCAGCAAGATAGGGGGTGCAGAGACCCAGTACTTC; CDR3: CASSKIGGAETQYF
D: TRBD2; V: TRBV29-1; size: few; J: TRBJ2-3; DNA: TGCAGCGTTGACACTAGCGGGGGGAACACAGATACGCAGTATTTT; CDR3: CSVDTSGGNTDTQYF
D: -; V: TRBV20-1; size: many; J: TRBJ1-1; DNA: TGCAGTGCTAGAGATACAGGGAGAGGGACTGAAGCTTTCTTT; CDR3: CSARDTGRGTEAFF
D: TRBD1; V: TRBV6-1; size: few; J: TRBJ1-1; DNA: TGTGCCAGCAGTCCCCAGACAGGGGTCATGAACACTGAAGCTTTCTTT; CDR3: CASSPQTGVMNTEAFF
D: -; V: TRBV3-1; size: many; J: TRBJ2-3; DNA: TGTGCCAGCAGCCAAGATCTAGCAGATACGCAGTATTTT; CDR3: CASSQDLADTQYF
D: TRBD1; V: TRBV5-8; size: many; J: TRBJ1-2; DNA: TGTGCCAGCAGCTCCGGACAGGGAAGAACCTTC; CDR3: CASSSGQGRTF
D: TRBD1; V: TRBV6-5; size: many; J: TRBJ1-5; DNA: TGTGCCAGCAGTTATTTGGGGACAGGGGGGGGCAATCAGCCCCAGCATTTT; CDR3: CASSYLGTGGGNQPQHF
D: TRBD2; V: TRBV29-1; size: many; J: TRBJ2-1; DNA: TGCAGCGCTCCGACTTGGGGGGGCTACAATGAGCAGTTCTTC; CDR3: CSAPTWGGYNEQFF
D: -; V: TRBV29-1; size: many; J: TRBJ2-3; DNA: TGCAGCGTTGCCGTAGCGGAAAGCACAGATACGCAGTATTTT; CDR3: CSVAVAESTDTQYF